These T cell receptor beta chains were read from a single sample in a study of T cell repertoires in cytomegalovirus infection. MiXCR was run by TCRdb on the reads, yielding one entry per CDR3 protein. The sample carries roughly 250,000 distinct CDR3 sequences, about 12% recorded once. The source material was PBMCs. The receptor set was obtained from a human donor in good health (CMV status not recorded). Some clones in this sample may be carry-over from other donors' samples. Both conserved end residues are part of each CDR3. D genes are given only for firm matches. Clone size appears in some rows only: once, few, many, or a class for an expanded clone.

j_call d_call v_call clone_size cdr3_nt cdr3_aa
TRBJ2-1 TRBD2 TRBV11-2 many TGTGCCAGCAGCTCCAAGCGGGGGGGCTCCTACAATGAGCAGTTCTTC CASSSKRGGSYNEQFF
TRBJ1-4 NA TRBV6-2/TRBV6-3 many TGTGCCAGCAGTTACGATATACAGAAGCAAGCAACTAATGAAAAACTGTTTTTT CASSYDIQKQATNEKLFF
TRBJ1-1 TRBD1 TRBV10-3 many TGTGCCACCCAGGACAGGGCGAACACTGAAGCTTTCTTT CATQDRANTEAFF
TRBJ2-5 NA TRBV7-2 many TGTGCCAGCAGCCGTGGGTTACAAGAGACCCAGTACTTC CASSRGLQETQYF
TRBJ2-1 NA TRBV7-8 many TGTGCCAGCAGCGCCCGGGACTACAATGAGCAGTTCTTC CASSARDYNEQFF
TRBJ2-1 NA TRBV5-6 NA TGTGCCAGCAGCCCCGGAGGAGGGCGCTCCTACAATGAGCAGTTCTTC CASSPGGGRSYNEQFF
TRBJ1-1 NA TRBV7-2 few TGTGCCAGCACCCGAGGGCCGGGGACGAACACTGAAGCTTTCTTT CASTRGPGTNTEAFF
TRBJ2-7 NA TRBV7-2 many TGTGCCAGCAGCCCCCGCGCGGCGGTAAGCGAGCAGTACTTC CASSPRAAVSEQYF
TRBJ1-1 TRBD1 TRBV28 NA TGTGCCAGCAGGAGTCCCGGGACAGGGGGGTTGAACACTGAAGCTTTCTTT CASRSPGTGGLNTEAFF
TRBJ1-1 TRBD1 TRBV7-8 many TGTGCCAGCAGCTTAGCGGGACAGGGGCCGCTTTGGGTGAACACTGAAGCTTTCTTT CASSLAGQGPLWVNTEAFF
TRBJ1-6 TRBD1 TRBV2 few TGTGTCGCAAACCGGGACAGGATTAATTCACCCCTCCACTTT CVANRDRINSPLHF
TRBJ2-5 NA TRBV28 NA TGTGCCAGCAGTTCAACCCGCCGGGAGACCCAGTACTTC CASSSTRRETQYF
TRBJ2-5 TRBD1 TRBV7-9 many TGTGCCAGCAGCGCCCGGGACAGGGTGCGGGCGGCCCAGTACTTC CASSARDRVRAAQYF
TRBJ2-7 NA TRBV5-6 many TGTGCCAGCAGGTTGAGGCACGAGCAGTACTTC CASRLRHEQYF
TRBJ2-7 NA TRBV27 NA TGTGCCAGCGTTCTCGGGTCCGGGGAGCAGTACTTC CASVLGSGEQYF
TRBJ2-2 TRBD1 TRBV7-2 many TGTGCCAGCAGCTTAGATGGGACAGGGACCGGGGAGCTGTTTTTT CASSLDGTGTGELFF
TRBJ2-5 NA TRBV12-3/TRBV12-4 many TGTGCCAGCAGTAGCCGTAGGCCGCGTGGAAGGACCCAGTACTTC CASSSRRPRGRTQYF
TRBJ2-1 TRBD2 TRBV7-2 many TGTGCCAGCAGCTCAAGATCCCCTAGCGGGGGGGGTGAGCAGTTCTTC CASSSRSPSGGGEQFF
TRBJ2-1 NA TRBV4-3 many TGCGCCAGCAGCCAATCGGGGGCGAGGTACAATGAGCAGTTCTTC CASSQSGARYNEQFF
TRBJ2-5 NA TRBV7-6 many TGTGCCAGCAGCTTAGCGGGGGGCGAAGAGACCCAGTACTTC CASSLAGGEETQYF